The rows below give T cell receptor beta chains drawn from one sample of a study of T-cell reconstitution after alpha-beta-depleted transplantation in children. TCRdb ran MiXCR on the PCR reads and lists one entry per CDR3 protein. The sample lists roughly 500,000 distinct CDR3 sequences, roughly 18% occurring once. The material sequenced was PBMCs from the stem cell graft donor, taken from the stem cell graft. The receptors stem from a human donor who donated a stem cell graft to a child with acute lymphoblastic leukemia. Each CDR3 is given with its conserved first and last residue. Fields, in order: CDR3 protein, CDR3 DNA, clone size, D gene, J gene, V gene. The D gene is left open where the match is weak. Rows give clone size only sometimes, using once, few, many, or a class for an expanded clone.

CDR3 protein: CSVVAAVGTEAFF
CDR3 DNA: TGCAGCGTTGTTGCTGCGGTGGGAACTGAAGCTTTCTTT
clone size: few
D gene: .
J gene: TRBJ1-1
V gene: TRBV29-1

CDR3 protein: CAISLRDRATINYGYTF
CDR3 DNA: TGTGCCATCAGTTTAAGGGACAGGGCTACAATTAACTATGGCTACACCTTC
clone size: .
D gene: TRBD1
J gene: TRBJ1-2
V gene: TRBV2

CDR3 protein: CASSLAPTVNEKLFF
CDR3 DNA: TGTGCCAGCAGCTTGGCCCCGACAGTGAACGAAAAACTGTTTTTT
clone size: few
D gene: .
J gene: TRBJ1-4
V gene: TRBV5-5

CDR3 protein: CSARVIDGTDTQYF
CDR3 DNA: TGCAGTGCTAGAGTGATAGACGGCACAGATACGCAGTATTTT
clone size: .
D gene: .
J gene: TRBJ2-3
V gene: TRBV20-1

CDR3 protein: CASSLRTSPDTQYF
CDR3 DNA: TGTGCCAGCAGCCTCCGGACTAGTCCGGATACGCAGTATTTT
clone size: .
D gene: TRBD2
J gene: TRBJ2-3
V gene: TRBV7-3

CDR3 protein: CAISRDRDDTGELFF
CDR3 DNA: TGTGCCATCAGCCGGGACAGGGACGACACCGGGGAGCTGTTTTTT
clone size: few
D gene: TRBD1
J gene: TRBJ2-2
V gene: TRBV10-3

CDR3 protein: CSARDSRVGGLGELFF
CDR3 DNA: TGCAGTGCTAGAGATTCCCGAGTTGGTGGTCTAGGGGAACTGTTTTTT
clone size: many
D gene: .
J gene: TRBJ1-4
V gene: TRBV20-1

CDR3 protein: CASSLRIGTPGEQFF
CDR3 DNA: TGTGCCAGCAGCTTACGAATCGGGACACCTGGTGAGCAGTTCTTC
clone size: few
D gene: .
J gene: TRBJ2-1
V gene: TRBV11-2

CDR3 protein: CASSLESATANTGELFF
CDR3 DNA: TGTGCCAGCAGCTTAGAGTCGGCGACGGCGAACACCGGGGAGCTGTTTTTT
clone size: few
D gene: .
J gene: TRBJ2-2
V gene: TRBV7-6

CDR3 protein: CASSQSLAGYYEQYF
CDR3 DNA: TGTGCCAGCAGCCAATCCCTAGCGGGATACTACGAGCAGTACTTC
clone size: .
D gene: TRBD2
J gene: TRBJ2-7
V gene: TRBV14

CDR3 protein: CAISERGSNQPQHF
CDR3 DNA: TGTGCCATCAGTGAGAGAGGCAGCAATCAGCCCCAGCATTTT
clone size: few
D gene: .
J gene: TRBJ1-5
V gene: TRBV10-3

CDR3 protein: CSVSPGISYGYTF
CDR3 DNA: TGCAGTGTGAGCCCGGGGATTAGCTATGGCTACACCTTC
clone size: .
D gene: .
J gene: TRBJ1-2
V gene: TRBV20-1

CDR3 protein: CASRDQTGGAVYGYTF
CDR3 DNA: TGTGCCAGCAGGGACCAAACAGGGGGCGCGGTCTATGGCTACACCTTC
clone size: few
D gene: TRBD1
J gene: TRBJ1-2
V gene: TRBV6-2/TRBV6-3

CDR3 protein: CSAVDRPSNQQYF
CDR3 DNA: TGCAGTGCTGTCGACCGGCCTAGCAATCAGCAGTATTTT
clone size: few
D gene: .
J gene: TRBJ2-3
V gene: TRBV20-1

CDR3 protein: CASRLTGVYNEQFF
CDR3 DNA: TGTGCCAGCAGACTTACAGGGGTATACAATGAGCAGTTCTTC
clone size: .
D gene: TRBD1
J gene: TRBJ2-1
V gene: TRBV7-2

CDR3 protein: CASSRARGRARYNEQFF
CDR3 DNA: TGTGCCAGCAGCCGCGCTAGGGGGAGGGCCCGATACAATGAGCAGTTCTTC
clone size: once
D gene: .
J gene: TRBJ2-1
V gene: TRBV14

CDR3 protein: CASRRDGQETQYF
CDR3 DNA: TGTGCCAGCAGAAGGGACGGCCAAGAGACCCAGTACTTC
clone size: .
D gene: .
J gene: TRBJ2-5
V gene: TRBV12-3/TRBV12-4

CDR3 protein: CASSLNQGYGYTF
CDR3 DNA: TGTGCCAGCAGTTTAAATCAGGGCTATGGCTACACCTTC
clone size: few
D gene: .
J gene: TRBJ1-2
V gene: TRBV12-3/TRBV12-4

CDR3 protein: CASSPGGKLFF
CDR3 DNA: TGTGCCAGCAGTCCAGGGGGGAAACTGTTTTTT
clone size: few
D gene: TRBD1
J gene: TRBJ1-4
V gene: TRBV12-3/TRBV12-4

CDR3 protein: CASSLDISITEAFF
CDR3 DNA: TGCGCCAGCAGCTTGGACATCTCGATCACTGAAGCTTTCTTT
clone size: .
D gene: .
J gene: TRBJ1-1
V gene: TRBV5-1

CDR3 protein: CASSPGTSGDYEQYF
CDR3 DNA: TGTGCCAGCAGCCCAGGGACTAGCGGGGACTACGAGCAGTACTTC
clone size: .
D gene: TRBD2
J gene: TRBJ2-7
V gene: TRBV7-9

CDR3 protein: CAIGGAYEQYF
CDR3 DNA: TGTGCCATCGGGGGTGCCTACGAGCAGTACTTC
clone size: few
D gene: .
J gene: TRBJ2-7
V gene: TRBV10-3

CDR3 protein: CASSFEGRGDTQYF
CDR3 DNA: TGCGCCAGCAGCTTTGAGGGACGGGGAGATACGCAGTATTTT
clone size: many
D gene: .
J gene: TRBJ2-3
V gene: TRBV5-1

CDR3 protein: CAISEILAGYEQYF
CDR3 DNA: TGTGCCATCAGTGAGATTCTTGCAGGCTACGAGCAGTACTTC
clone size: .
D gene: .
J gene: TRBJ2-7
V gene: TRBV10-3

CDR3 protein: CASSLARPASASSYEQYF
CDR3 DNA: TGTGCCAGCAGCTTAGCCCGACCGGCTAGCGCTAGCTCCTACGAGCAGTACTTC
clone size: many
D gene: .
J gene: TRBJ2-7
V gene: TRBV7-9

CDR3 protein: CASSVDATIFPPYEQYF
CDR3 DNA: TGTGCCAGCAGCGTAGATGCGACTATCTTCCCTCCCTACGAGCAGTACTTC
clone size: .
D gene: .
J gene: TRBJ2-7
V gene: TRBV9

CDR3 protein: CASSLSSGGWNYGYTF
CDR3 DNA: TGTGCCAGCAGTTTATCGAGTGGAGGGTGGAACTATGGCTACACCTTC
clone size: .
D gene: .
J gene: TRBJ1-2
V gene: TRBV27

CDR3 protein: CASSESGTSGYTGELFF
CDR3 DNA: TGCGCCAGCAGTGAGTCGGGGACTAGCGGGTACACCGGGGAGCTGTTTTTT
clone size: .
D gene: TRBD2
J gene: TRBJ2-2
V gene: TRBV10-2

CDR3 protein: CASSLAGSPFNEQFF
CDR3 DNA: TGCGCCAGCAGCTTGGCGGGGAGCCCCTTCAATGAGCAGTTCTTC
clone size: .
D gene: .
J gene: TRBJ2-1
V gene: TRBV5-1

CDR3 protein: CASSLVTIHTEAFF
CDR3 DNA: TGTGCCAGCAGCTTAGTTACGATACACACTGAAGCTTTCTTT
clone size: .
D gene: .
J gene: TRBJ1-1
V gene: TRBV7-9

CDR3 protein: CASSHPGPTQYF
CDR3 DNA: TGTGCCAGCAGCCATCCGGGACCTACGCAGTATTTT
clone size: few
D gene: .
J gene: TRBJ2-3
V gene: TRBV11-2

CDR3 protein: CASIRDRAYNEQFF
CDR3 DNA: TGTGCCAGCATCCGGGACAGGGCGTACAATGAGCAGTTCTTC
clone size: few
D gene: TRBD1
J gene: TRBJ2-1
V gene: TRBV5-5

CDR3 protein: CASSASGIGNQPQHF
CDR3 DNA: TGTGCCAGCAGCGCCTCGGGTATCGGCAATCAGCCCCAGCATTTT
clone size: .
D gene: .
J gene: TRBJ1-5
V gene: TRBV9

CDR3 protein: CASSRWTTSTDTQYF
CDR3 DNA: TGCGCCAGCAGCCGTTGGACTACTAGCACAGATACGCAGTATTTT
clone size: .
D gene: .
J gene: TRBJ2-3
V gene: TRBV5-1

CDR3 protein: CASSWGATGFMSDTQYF
CDR3 DNA: TGTGCCAGCAGTTGGGGGGCGACAGGGTTTATGTCAGATACGCAGTATTTT
clone size: .
D gene: .
J gene: TRBJ2-3
V gene: TRBV12-3/TRBV12-4

CDR3 protein: CASSGKTSGPHQETQYF
CDR3 DNA: TGCGCCAGCAGCGGAAAGACTAGCGGGCCACATCAAGAGACCCAGTACTTC
clone size: few
D gene: TRBD2
J gene: TRBJ2-5
V gene: TRBV5-1

CDR3 protein: CSVDGDGYGYTF
CDR3 DNA: TGCAGCGTTGACGGGGACGGGTATGGCTACACCTTC
clone size: .
D gene: .
J gene: TRBJ1-2
V gene: TRBV29-1

CDR3 protein: CSVEDGGAATTNTGELFF
CDR3 DNA: TGCAGCGTTGAAGATGGGGGGGCCGCGACAACGAACACCGGGGAGCTGTTTTTT
clone size: few
D gene: .
J gene: TRBJ2-2
V gene: TRBV29-1

CDR3 protein: CASSPQGTDTEAFF
CDR3 DNA: TGTGCCAGCTCACCACAGGGTACGGACACTGAAGCTTTCTTT
clone size: few
D gene: .
J gene: TRBJ1-1
V gene: TRBV18

CDR3 protein: CASGHLSYNEQFF
CDR3 DNA: TGTGCCTCCGGGCATCTCTCCTACAATGAGCAGTTCTTC
clone size: .
D gene: .
J gene: TRBJ2-1
V gene: TRBV7-9

CDR3 protein: CASNTRPLGYNEQFF
CDR3 DNA: TGTGCCAGCAACACCCGACCCCTGGGCTACAATGAGCAGTTCTTC
clone size: .
D gene: .
J gene: TRBJ2-1
V gene: TRBV28

CDR3 protein: CASSTGSLSSYNEQFF
CDR3 DNA: TGTGCCAGCAGTACAGGGTCCCTTAGCTCCTACAATGAGCAGTTCTTC
clone size: .
D gene: .
J gene: TRBJ2-1
V gene: TRBV12-3/TRBV12-4

CDR3 protein: CASSFSGSHTQYF
CDR3 DNA: TGTGCCAGCAGTTTTTCAGGGTCGCATACGCAGTATTTT
clone size: .
D gene: .
J gene: TRBJ2-3
V gene: TRBV27

CDR3 protein: CSVGRRGLGSEAFF
CDR3 DNA: TGCAGCGTGGGGAGGAGGGGCCTGGGGTCTGAAGCTTTCTTT
clone size: few
D gene: .
J gene: TRBJ1-1
V gene: TRBV29-1

CDR3 protein: CATTTGLAGDADTQYF
CDR3 DNA: TGTGCCACTACAACCGGTCTAGCGGGAGACGCAGATACGCAGTATTTT
clone size: .
D gene: TRBD2
J gene: TRBJ2-3
V gene: TRBV10-3

CDR3 protein: CASSYSPGFSTDTQYF
CDR3 DNA: TGTGCCAGCAGTTACTCTCCGGGTTTTAGCACAGATACGCAGTATTTT
clone size: few
D gene: .
J gene: TRBJ2-3
V gene: TRBV6-2/TRBV6-3

CDR3 protein: CASSPPQDTQYF
CDR3 DNA: TGTGCCAGCAGCCCCCCTCAAGACACGCAGTATTTT
clone size: .
D gene: .
J gene: TRBJ2-3
V gene: TRBV7-9

CDR3 protein: CASREGWPSEQYF
CDR3 DNA: TGTGCCAGCCGCGAGGGGTGGCCCAGCGAGCAGTACTTC
clone size: .
D gene: .
J gene: TRBJ2-7
V gene: TRBV12-3/TRBV12-4

CDR3 protein: CASDSGTSGLNEQFF
CDR3 DNA: TGTGCCAGTGACTCCGGGACTAGCGGCTTGAATGAGCAGTTCTTC
clone size: many
D gene: TRBD2
J gene: TRBJ2-1
V gene: TRBV18

CDR3 protein: CASSPLGTGKKINSPLHF
CDR3 DNA: TGTGCCAGCTCACCGTTAGGGACAGGGAAGAAGATCAATTCACCCCTCCACTTT
clone size: many
D gene: TRBD1
J gene: TRBJ1-6
V gene: TRBV18

CDR3 protein: CASRGSGTGFWEQFF
CDR3 DNA: TGTGCCAGCAGGGGATCCGGGACAGGTTTTTGGGAGCAGTTCTTC
clone size: .
D gene: TRBD1
J gene: TRBJ2-1
V gene: TRBV27

CDR3 protein: CKGVKSTEAFF
CDR3 DNA: TGCAAGGGGGTGAAGTCCACTGAAGCTTTCTTT
clone size: .
D gene: .
J gene: TRBJ1-1
V gene: TRBV20-1

CDR3 protein: CASGPSSYNEQFF
CDR3 DNA: TGTGCCAGCGGGCCTAGCTCCTACAATGAGCAGTTCTTC
clone size: many
D gene: .
J gene: TRBJ2-1
V gene: TRBV27

CDR3 protein: CASSLEGRSEGQPQHF
CDR3 DNA: TGCGCCAGCAGCTTGGAAGGGAGGTCGGAAGGTCAGCCCCAGCATTTT
clone size: .
D gene: .
J gene: TRBJ1-5
V gene: TRBV5-1

CDR3 protein: CASSPGTSVRETQYF
CDR3 DNA: TGTGCCAGCAGTCCAGGGACTAGCGTGAGGGAGACCCAGTACTTC
clone size: .
D gene: TRBD2
J gene: TRBJ2-5
V gene: TRBV11-2

CDR3 protein: CSAGTGADTEAFF
CDR3 DNA: TGCAGTGCCGGTACAGGGGCCGACACTGAAGCTTTCTTT
clone size: few
D gene: TRBD1
J gene: TRBJ1-1
V gene: TRBV20-1

CDR3 protein: CASSPASDSYNEQFF
CDR3 DNA: TGTGCCAGCAGCCCAGCTAGCGACTCCTACAATGAGCAGTTCTTC
clone size: many
D gene: .
J gene: TRBJ2-1
V gene: TRBV4-2

CDR3 protein: CASSPSGRAADTQYF
CDR3 DNA: TGTGCCAGCAGCCCTAGCGGGAGGGCCGCGGATACGCAGTATTTT
clone size: many
D gene: TRBD2
J gene: TRBJ2-3
V gene: TRBV9

CDR3 protein: CASSHSRRGLAGANTGELFF
CDR3 DNA: TGTGCCAGCAGTCACAGCCGGAGGGGACTAGCGGGGGCGAACACCGGGGAGCTGTTTTTT
clone size: .
D gene: TRBD2
J gene: TRBJ2-2
V gene: TRBV12-3/TRBV12-4